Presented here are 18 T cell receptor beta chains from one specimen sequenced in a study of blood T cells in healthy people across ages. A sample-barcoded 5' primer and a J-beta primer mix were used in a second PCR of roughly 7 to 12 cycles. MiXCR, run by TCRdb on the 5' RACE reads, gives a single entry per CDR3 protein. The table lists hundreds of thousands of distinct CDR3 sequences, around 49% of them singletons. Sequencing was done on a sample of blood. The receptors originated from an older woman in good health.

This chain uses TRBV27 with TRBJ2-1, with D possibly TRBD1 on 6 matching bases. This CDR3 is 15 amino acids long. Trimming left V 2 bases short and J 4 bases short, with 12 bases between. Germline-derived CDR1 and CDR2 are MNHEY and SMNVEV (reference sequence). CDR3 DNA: TGTGCCAGCAGTTTAGAGGCAGGGGTATACAATGAGCAGTTCTTC. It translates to CASSLEAGVYNEQFF.

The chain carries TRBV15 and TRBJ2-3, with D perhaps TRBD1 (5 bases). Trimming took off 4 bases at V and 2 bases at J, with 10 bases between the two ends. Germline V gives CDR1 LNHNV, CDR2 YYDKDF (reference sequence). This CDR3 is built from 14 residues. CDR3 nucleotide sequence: TGTGCCACCAGCAAGGGGCAGCTCACAGATACGCAGTATTTT. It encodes CATSKGQLTDTQYF.

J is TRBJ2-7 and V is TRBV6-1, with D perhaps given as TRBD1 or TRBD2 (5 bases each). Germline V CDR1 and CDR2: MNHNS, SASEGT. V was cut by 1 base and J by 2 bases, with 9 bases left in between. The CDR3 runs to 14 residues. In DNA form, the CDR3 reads TGTGCCAGCAGTGAAGAGAGGGGAACCTACGAGCAGTACTTC. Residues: CASSEERGTYEQYF.

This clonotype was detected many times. Here the CDR3 reads CASSSRTGSGYTF. The CDR3 coding sequence is TGTGCCAGCAGTTCTCGGACAGGGAGCGGCTACACCTTC. This chain connects TRBV27 to TRBJ1-2; 8 bases agree with TRBD1. Germline V gene data show CDR1 as MNHEY and CDR2 as SMNVEV (reference sequence). This CDR3 region has 13 residues. Germline trimming cut 4 bases from V and 8 bases from J; bases unmatched to any gene: 6.

CDR3 region: CASSELRSSYNEQFF. Written as DNA, the CDR3 is TGTGCCAGCAGTGAACTAAGGAGCTCCTACAATGAGCAGTTCTTC. The V gene is TRBV6-1, the J gene TRBJ2-1, with D unresolved. Germline CDR1 MNHNS, CDR2 SASEGT. The germline V and J ends were trimmed by 2 bases and 0 bases, with 8 bases remaining between them. CDR3 size: 15 residues.

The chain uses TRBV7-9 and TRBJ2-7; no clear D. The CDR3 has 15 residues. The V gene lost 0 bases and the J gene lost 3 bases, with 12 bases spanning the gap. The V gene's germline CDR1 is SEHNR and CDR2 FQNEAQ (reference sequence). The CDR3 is CASSLAESPFYEQYF. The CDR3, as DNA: TGTGCCAGCAGCTTAGCAGAAAGCCCTTTCTACGAGCAGTACTTC.

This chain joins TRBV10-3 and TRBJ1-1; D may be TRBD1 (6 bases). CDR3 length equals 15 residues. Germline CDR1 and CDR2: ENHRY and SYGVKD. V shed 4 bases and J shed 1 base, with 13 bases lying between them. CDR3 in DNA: TGTGCCATCAGTGGACTACAGGGACAGAACACTGAAGCTTTCTTT. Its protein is CAISGLQGQNTEAFF.

In nucleotides, the CDR3 is TGTGCCAGCTCACCACGAACTAGCGGGACTCAGTGGTACGAGCAGTACTTC. Amino acid sequence: CASSPRTSGTQWYEQYF. This chain joins TRBV18 and TRBJ2-4; 10 positions match TRBD2. The J call may not be correct, given that the DNA end is closer to TRBJ2-7. Germline-derived CDR1 and CDR2 are KGHSH and LQKENI. The CDR3 is 17 amino acids.

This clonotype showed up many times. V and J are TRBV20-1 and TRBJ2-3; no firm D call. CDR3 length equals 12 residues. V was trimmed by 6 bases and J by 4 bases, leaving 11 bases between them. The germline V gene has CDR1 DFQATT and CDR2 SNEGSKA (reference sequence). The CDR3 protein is CSASRPSDTQYF. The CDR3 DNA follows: TGCAGTGCCTCCCGGCCGTCAGATACGCAGTATTTT.

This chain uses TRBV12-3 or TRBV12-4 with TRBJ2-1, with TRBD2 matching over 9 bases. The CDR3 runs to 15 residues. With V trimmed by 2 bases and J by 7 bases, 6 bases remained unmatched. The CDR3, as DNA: TGTGCCAGCAGTTTACTGCGGGGGGGCCTTAATGAGCAGTTCTTC. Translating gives CASSLLRGGLNEQFF.

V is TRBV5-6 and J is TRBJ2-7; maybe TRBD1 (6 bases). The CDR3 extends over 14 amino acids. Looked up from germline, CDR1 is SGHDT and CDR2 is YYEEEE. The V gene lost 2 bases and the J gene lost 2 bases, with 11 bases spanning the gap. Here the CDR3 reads CASSFGQLTYEQYF. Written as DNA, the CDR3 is TGTGCCAGCAGCTTCGGACAGTTAACCTACGAGCAGTACTTC.

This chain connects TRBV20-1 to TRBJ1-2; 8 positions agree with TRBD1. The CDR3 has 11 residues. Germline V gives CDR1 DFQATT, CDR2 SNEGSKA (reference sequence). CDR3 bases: TGCACGGGGACAGGCGTGAGTGGCTACACCTTC. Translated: CTGTGVSGYTF.

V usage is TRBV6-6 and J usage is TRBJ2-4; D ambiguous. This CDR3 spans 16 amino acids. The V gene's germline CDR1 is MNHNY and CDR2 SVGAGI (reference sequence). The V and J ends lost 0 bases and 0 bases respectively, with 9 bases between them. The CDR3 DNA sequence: TGTGCCAGCAGTTACTCGGTTGCGCTAGCCAAAAACATTCAGTACTTC. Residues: CASSYSVALAKNIQYF.

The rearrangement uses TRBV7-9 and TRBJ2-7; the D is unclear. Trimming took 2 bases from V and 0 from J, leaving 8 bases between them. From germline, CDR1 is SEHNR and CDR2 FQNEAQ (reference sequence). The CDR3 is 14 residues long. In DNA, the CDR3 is TGTGCCAGCAGCTTAATTACGAGCTCCTACGAGCAGTACTTC. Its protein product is CASSLITSSYEQYF. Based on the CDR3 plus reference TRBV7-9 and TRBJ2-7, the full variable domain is DTGVSQNPRHKITKRGQNVTFRCDPISEHNRLYWYRQTLGQGPEFLTYFQNEAQLEKSRLLSDRFSAERPKGSFSTLEIQRTEQGDSAMYLCASSLITSSYEQYFGPGTRLTVT.

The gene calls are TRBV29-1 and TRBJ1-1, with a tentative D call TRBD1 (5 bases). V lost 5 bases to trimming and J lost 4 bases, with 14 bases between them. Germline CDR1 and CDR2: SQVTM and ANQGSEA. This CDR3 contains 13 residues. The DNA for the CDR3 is TGCAGCGTTAAAGGGGTCCTGGGCACTGAAGCTTTCTTT. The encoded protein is CSVKGVLGTEAFF.

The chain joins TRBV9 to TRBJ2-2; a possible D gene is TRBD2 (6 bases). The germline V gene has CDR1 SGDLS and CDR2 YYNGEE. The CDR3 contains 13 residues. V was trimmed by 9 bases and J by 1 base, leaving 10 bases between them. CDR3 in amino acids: CATGRENTGELFF. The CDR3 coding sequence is TGTGCCACCGGGCGGGAGAACACCGGGGAGCTGTTTTTT.

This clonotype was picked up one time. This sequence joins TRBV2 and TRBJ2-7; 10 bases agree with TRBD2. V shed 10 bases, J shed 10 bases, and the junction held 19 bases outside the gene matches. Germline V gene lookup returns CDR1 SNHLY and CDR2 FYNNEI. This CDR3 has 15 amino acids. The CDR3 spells CANNAGTSDQEIQYF. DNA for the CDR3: TGTGCCAACAACGCCGGGACTAGCGACCAAGAGATCCAGTACTTC.

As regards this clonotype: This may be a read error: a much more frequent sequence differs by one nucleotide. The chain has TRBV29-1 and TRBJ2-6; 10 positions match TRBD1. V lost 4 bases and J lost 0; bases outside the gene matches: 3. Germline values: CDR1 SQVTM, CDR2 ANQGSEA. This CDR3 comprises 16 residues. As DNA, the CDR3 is TGCAGCGTTGGGGGACAGGGGAACTCTGGGGCCAACGTCCTGACTTTC. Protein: CSVGGQGNSGANVLTF.